This TCR beta chain was sequenced in a study of cytomegalovirus exposure and HLA in healthy donors. Study-level information: The same platform used for the roughly 650 first-cohort repertoires was also used for the 120 or so validation repertoires, as a later analysis reported. Study-level results: Subsequent analysis found a tendency for first-cohort TCR clusters to co-occur within the roughly 130 validation repertoires. Some TCR beta chains (more than 150 of them) were listed as cytomegalovirus-associated.

Only in-frame clones appear in the TCRdb table, and some are missing; sequencing was by immunoSEQ multiplex PCR. The sample includes fewer than 200,000 clones, 75% to 90% of them seen just once. A word on this clone: As yet, its antigen is unknown.

The CDR3 sequence is 13 residues long. Germline V gene data show CDR1 as SGHDT and CDR2 as YYEEEE. V lost 5 bases to trimming and J lost 7 bases, with 13 bases between them. The sequence was collected from a woman younger than 35 in good health and CMV-seronegative. Sequencing was carried out using PBMCs. This chain connects TRBV5-6 to TRBJ1-5, with D possibly matching TRBD1 (5 bases). CDR3 nucleotides: TGTGCCAGCAGTGGGGGGAGTGAGCAGCCCCAGCATTTT. Translation: CASSGGSEQPQHF.